Below are 18 T cell receptor beta chains sequenced from a single sample in a study of T-cell memory formation after mild COVID-19. TCRdb analysed the 5' RACE reads with MiXCR anew, one entry per CDR3 protein. The sample includes some 440,000 distinct CDR3 sequences, roughly 23% of them seen just once. Sequenced sample: PBMCs or a T cell subset sorted from them (not recorded which). These receptor sequences come from an adult woman who had mild COVID-19 (a few samples of this study predate the infection). Cell type and time point are not known.

The chain recombines TRBV12-3 or TRBV12-4 with TRBJ1-1; D not certain. The germline V and J ends were trimmed by 5 bases and 1 base, with 14 bases remaining between them. The CDR3 spans 15 residues. CDR3 nucleotide sequence: TGTGCCAGCAGTCTTAAGGCTTTTGGGAACACTGAAGCTTTCTTT. Protein product: CASSLKAFGNTEAFF.

This sequence joins TRBV20-1 and TRBJ2-5; D perhaps matches TRBD1 (6 bases). This CDR3 has 13 amino acids. V gave up 5 bases and J gave up 4 bases, with 14 bases separating them. CDR1 and CDR2 from the germline V gene are DFQATT and SNEGSKA (reference sequence). The CDR3 protein is CSAYLQGRETQYF. The CDR3 DNA follows: TGCAGTGCTTACTTACAGGGTCGAGAGACCCAGTACTTC.

This clonotype was seen a handful of times. The rearrangement uses TRBV12-3 or TRBV12-4 and TRBJ2-1; 7 bases are a match to TRBD1. The CDR3 covers 15 residues. V was pared by 3 bases and J by 7 bases, with 9 bases of the junction left unmatched. CDR3 loop: CASSLGQRGRNEQFF. The CDR3 coding sequence is TGTGCCAGCAGTTTGGGACAGAGAGGGCGAAATGAGCAGTTCTTC.

Only a few counts were recorded for this clonotype. The chain links TRBV7-2 to TRBJ2-3; D may be TRBD2 (5 bases). Germline lookup yields CDR1 SGHTA and CDR2 FQGNSA. With 4 bases removed from V and 2 bases from J, the gap between germline ends came to 19 bases. The CDR3 runs 17 residues. The CDR3 nucleotides read TGTGCCAGCAGCTCACTATTCGGAACTAGTCCCACAGATACGCAGTATTTT. Amino acids: CASSSLFGTSPTDTQYF.

There are a few counts of this clonotype. The gene calls are TRBV9 and TRBJ1-4; 10 bases are a match to TRBD1. Germline V gives CDR1 SGDLS, CDR2 YYNGEE. Losses at the gene ends were 3 bases for V and 7 bases for J; bases not matched to a gene: 3. CDR3 length equals 14 residues. In DNA, the CDR3 is TGTGCCAGCAGCGGGACAGGGGGGTTTGAAAAACTGTTTTTT. Amino acid sequence: CASSGTGGFEKLFF.

The V gene is TRBV9, the J gene TRBJ2-1, with a possible D match to TRBD1 (6 bases). With 3 bases removed from V and 2 bases from J, the gap between germline ends came to 9 bases. The germline V gene encodes CDR1 SGDLS and CDR2 YYNGEE. This CDR3 is built from 14 residues. CDR3 sequence reads: CASSADRTYNEQFF. CDR3 nucleotides: TGTGCCAGCAGCGCGGACAGAACCTACAATGAGCAGTTCTTC.

This clonotype was seen more than once but under ten times. V usage is TRBV5-1 and J usage is TRBJ2-7, with 7 bases identical to TRBD2. The CDR3 is 17 amino acids. After removal of 1 base from V and 4 bases from J, the junction contained 14 bases not matched to a gene. From germline, CDR1 is SGHRS and CDR2 YFSETQ. CDR3 residues: CASSLLSIRMGGYEQYF. The CDR3 nucleotides read TGCGCCAGCAGCTTGTTGTCCATTAGGATGGGGGGGTACGAGCAGTACTTC.

V gene TRBV12-3 or TRBV12-4 combines with J gene TRBJ2-1; 7 positions agree with TRBD2. This CDR3 has 14 residues. With 6 bases clipped from V and 8 bases from J, the junction kept 10 bases outside the gene matches. The CDR3 region is CASSLGLRDHEQFF. CDR3 nucleotides: TGTGCCAGCAGCTTGGGACTAAGAGACCATGAGCAGTTCTTC.

A few counts support this clonotype. This sequence joins TRBV3-1 and TRBJ2-7; 8 bases fit TRBD2. With V trimmed by 3 bases and J by 6 bases, 10 bases remained unmatched. CDR3 length: 15 amino acids. Per germline, CDR1 LGHDT and CDR2 YNNKEL (reference sequence). CDR3: CASSHGGGGRIEQYF. DNA of the CDR3: TGTGCCAGCAGCCACGGTGGGGGCGGGAGGATCGAGCAGTACTTC.

The chain joins TRBV29-1 to TRBJ1-1; TRBD1 matches 11 bases. CDR3 size: 14 residues. The V and J ends lost 4 bases and 1 base, in that order; junction bases with no gene match: 2. Germline V gene lookup returns CDR1 SQVTM and CDR2 ANQGSEA. The CDR3 is CSVVGQGANTEAFF. CDR3 DNA sequence: TGCAGCGTTGTAGGACAGGGGGCGAACACTGAAGCTTTCTTT.

This clonotype was recorded a few times. V gene TRBV12-3 or TRBV12-4 combines with J gene TRBJ2-7; D gene ambiguous. This CDR3 contains 12 residues. V was clipped by 5 bases and J by 2 bases, with 7 bases between them. As DNA, the CDR3 is TGTGCCAGCAGTCCCCACCCCTACGAGCAGTACTTC. It is translated as CASSPHPYEQYF.

V is TRBV29-1 and J is TRBJ1-2; TRBD1 aligns across 8 bases. The CDR3 runs to 13 residues. V was clipped by 6 bases and J by 6 bases; unmatched bases: 9. CDR1 is SQVTM, CDR2 ANQGSEA, per germline. The CDR3 sequence: CSVSGTGIDGYTF. The CDR3 DNA follows: TGCAGCGTATCCGGGACAGGCATTGATGGCTACACCTTC.

The chain carries TRBV27 and TRBJ1-6; weak D call: TRBD1 (6 bases). CDR1 and CDR2 (germline): MNHEY, SMNVEV (reference sequence). The V gene lost 6 bases and the J gene lost 14 bases, with 20 bases spanning the gap. The CDR3 loop spans 14 amino acids. CDR3 amino acids: CASRSIGAEGALHF. The CDR3, as DNA: TGTGCCAGCAGAAGTATAGGGGCCGAGGGGGCCCTCCACTTT.

V gene TRBV10-3 combines with J gene TRBJ2-5; D not resolved. The ends were cut back, 4 bases at V and 0 bases at J, with 6 bases in the middle. The CDR3 runs 13 residues. Germline V lookup: CDR1 ENHRY, CDR2 SYGVKD. As DNA, the CDR3 is TGTGCCATCAGTGTAGGCAACCAAGAGACCCAGTACTTC. Residues: CAISVGNQETQYF.

V is TRBV5-1 and J is TRBJ1-2; D gene unclear. This CDR3 spans 13 amino acids. Between the trimmed V and J ends, which lost 4 bases and 3 bases, there was a span of 10 bases. The germline V gene has CDR1 SGHRS and CDR2 YFSETQ. CDR3 bases: TGCGCCAGCAGCATTAACAATTACTATGGCTACACCTTC. It is translated as CASSINNYYGYTF.

This clonotype was counted a few times. The V gene is TRBV12-3 or TRBV12-4, the J gene TRBJ2-7, with a weak D call TRBD1 (5 bases). V was trimmed by 2 bases and J by 0 bases, leaving 11 bases between them. This CDR3 is built from 15 residues. CDR3 protein: CASSLTDSPSYEQYF. DNA for the CDR3: TGTGCCAGCAGTTTAACCGACAGTCCCTCCTACGAGCAGTACTTC.

The chain recombines TRBV2 with TRBJ1-1, with 8 positions matching TRBD1. This CDR3 has 15 amino acids. V lost 4 bases, J lost 4 bases, and 8 bases stayed unmatched. The germline V gene encodes CDR1 SNHLY and CDR2 FYNNEI. DNA for the CDR3: TGTGCCAGCAGTGTACTTGAGACAGGGGTCACTGAAGCTTTCTTT. Its protein product is CASSVLETGVTEAFF.

This sequence joins TRBV6-5 and TRBJ1-6; 8 nucleotides agree with TRBD1. CDR1 and CDR2 (germline): MNHEY, SVGAGI. The CDR3 loop spans 15 amino acids. The trim removed 6 bases at V and 5 bases at J, leaving 6 bases unmatched. The CDR3 here is CASRVGQGHNSPLHF. CDR3 sequence (DNA): TGTGCCAGCAGAGTCGGACAGGGACATAATTCACCCCTCCACTTT.